This entry lists 18 T cell receptor beta chains sequenced from one sample in a study of CD4 T cell repertoires and nickel. TCRdb independently ran MiXCR on the RT-PCR reads; one entry per CDR3 protein. Here the sample spans roughly 360 distinct CDR3 sequences, under 50% being singletons. Sequenced: CD4+ T cells from blood, not recorded whether cultured. The source of these receptors is a human donor in a nickel allergy study, with or without nickel allergy (not recorded which). It is not recorded whether this sample comes from one donor or several.

V is TRBV19 and J is TRBJ1-2; TRBD1 might be the D (6 bases). V was clipped by 5 bases and J by 6 bases, with 19 bases between them. In germline, CDR1 is LNHDA, CDR2 SQIVND (reference sequence). This CDR3 spans 15 amino acids. DNA for the CDR3: TGTGCCAGTAGTGCACCGGGACATTCATTTGATGGCTACACCTTC. Translation: CASSAPGHSFDGYTF.

The V gene is TRBV19, the J gene TRBJ1-5; D is unclear. The CDR3 totals 15 residues. CDR1 and CDR2 (germline): LNHDA, SQIVND (reference sequence). Trimming stripped 10 bases from V and 6 bases from J, with 22 bases between. DNA of the CDR3: TGTGCCACCTTAGTCAGTCCCAACGCGGGTCAGCCCCAGCATTTT. The encoded protein is CATLVSPNAGQPQHF.

This clonotype was detected a few times. The chain carries TRBV5-1 and TRBJ2-7; D possibly corresponds to TRBD1 (6 bases). Germline V lookup: CDR1 SGHRS, CDR2 YFSETQ. V lost 3 bases, J lost 3 bases, and 22 bases lay in between. The CDR3 spans 17 residues. CDR3 DNA: TGCGCCAGCAGCTCCAGTTTCCCGGGACACCAAAACTACGAGCAGTACTTC. Translating gives CASSSSFPGHQNYEQYF.

V and J are TRBV5-5 and TRBJ2-7, with 11 bases identical to TRBD2. This CDR3 has 18 residues. Germline values: CDR1 SGHKS, CDR2 YYEKEE (reference sequence). Unmatched junction bases numbered 12, after V lost 1 base and J lost 3 bases. This CDR3 is CASSLMSSGRSSNYEQYF. The CDR3 region has the DNA TGTGCCAGCAGCTTGATGTCTAGCGGGAGGTCCTCGAACTACGAGCAGTACTTC.

V is TRBV7-7 and J is TRBJ2-5, with TRBD2 matching 8 bases. The V segment lost 3 bases and the J segment 1 base; nucleotides outside the gene matches: 4. Germline CDR1 SSHAT, CDR2 FNYEAQ (reference sequence). The CDR3 totals 15 residues. The DNA of the CDR3 is TGTGCCAGCAGCTTCGGACTAGCTGCCCAAGAGACCCAGTACTTC. Protein product: CASSFGLAAQETQYF.

This clonotype was counted a few times. The junction differs from germline at one of its ends, possibly a read error. The rearrangement links TRBV20-1 to TRBJ1-5; D is undetermined. The CDR3 spans 15 residues. Germline values: CDR1 DFQATT, CDR2 SNEGSKA (reference sequence). The CDR3 nucleotides read TGCAGTGCCAGAGGAGGGAGTTATAGCAATCAGCCCCAGCATTTT. The encoded protein is CSARGGSYSNQPQHF.

This clonotype was seen a handful of times. The rearrangement uses TRBV12-3 or TRBV12-4 and TRBJ1-5; 8 nucleotides match TRBD1. The V and J ends lost 6 bases and 4 bases, in that order; junction bases with no gene match: 8. CDR3 length equals 15 residues. The CDR3 here is CASSHLQGGNQPQHF. The CDR3, as DNA: TGTGCCAGCAGCCACCTACAGGGGGGTAATCAGCCCCAGCATTTT.

This clonotype appeared a few times. The chain links TRBV2 to TRBJ1-5; D might be TRBD1 (5 bases). This CDR3 region has 14 residues. Germline V gene data show CDR1 as SNHLY and CDR2 as FYNNEI. V shed 5 bases and J shed 0 bases, with 8 bases lying between them. CDR3 sequence (DNA): TGTGCCAGCAGTCACAGGTATAGCAATCAGCCCCAGCATTTT. Translating gives CASSHRYSNQPQHF.

This clonotype was counted only a few times. The chain is built from TRBV20-1 and TRBJ2-5; D might be TRBD2 (5 bases). The CDR3 covers 14 residues. Between the trimmed V and J ends, which lost 5 bases and 5 bases, there was a span of 18 bases. Germline V gives CDR1 DFQATT, CDR2 SNEGSKA (reference sequence). The CDR3 DNA is TGCAGTGCTCCCCGTTTGAATAGCGACGAGACCCAGTACTTC. Protein: CSAPRLNSDETQYF.

The J gene is TRBJ1-5, the V gene TRBV4-1; no definite D call. The CDR3 covers 16 residues. Per germline, CDR1 MGHRA and CDR2 YSYEKL. V lost 0 bases and J 0 bases, leaving 9 bases between the germline ends. The CDR3, as DNA: TGCGCCAGCAGCCAAGAATCCGGGAATAGCAATCAGCCCCAGCATTTT. Protein sequence: CASSQESGNSNQPQHF.

This chain joins TRBV11-2 and TRBJ2-5; D is uncertain. Trimming left V 2 bases short and J 0 bases short, with 10 bases between. The length of the CDR3 is 15 residues. Germline V CDR1 and CDR2: SGHAT, FQNNGV. The CDR3 spells CASSLSRVHQETQYF. The CDR3 DNA follows: TGTGCCAGCAGCTTAAGTCGGGTCCACCAAGAGACCCAGTACTTC.

This chain joins TRBV24-1 and TRBJ2-3; TRBD2 matches 11 bases. In germline, CDR1 is KGHDR, CDR2 SFDVKD. This CDR3 comprises 16 residues. V dropped 4 bases and J dropped 5; count of bases not matched to a gene: 7. CDR3 nucleotides: TGTGCCACCAGTGACCCCGGACTAGCGGGCAGAGATACGCAGTATTTT. Amino acid sequence: CATSDPGLAGRDTQYF.

This clonotype was seen only a few times. The chain uses TRBV5-4 and TRBJ2-7; 9 bases match TRBD1. The CDR3 consists of 14 residues. V lost 4 bases to trimming and J lost 1 base; unmatched junction nucleotides: 3. Germline CDR1 reads SGHNT; CDR2 reads YYREEE (reference sequence). The CDR3 DNA reads TGTGCCAGCAGCCACGACAGGGGGTCCTACGAGCAGTACTTC. This gives the protein CASSHDRGSYEQYF.

The CDR3 region has the DNA TGTGCCAGCAGCTCGACAGGGGTTAGTTTGCACGAGCAGTACGTC. Translating gives CASSSTGVSLHEQYV. The rearrangement uses TRBV5-4 and TRBJ2-7; 8 bases map to TRBD1. CDR3 length equals 15 residues. After removal of 3 bases from V and 5 bases from J, the junction contained 10 bases not matched to a gene. CDR1 and CDR2 (germline): SGHNT, YYREEE (reference sequence).

Relative to its sample, this clonotype is hyperexpanded (1% or more). V usage is TRBV29-1 and J usage is TRBJ2-5; the match to TRBD1 covers 10 bases. The CDR3 has 14 amino acids. J was trimmed by 5 bases and V by 4 bases; bases with no gene match: 7. Per the germline V gene, CDR1 is SQVTM and CDR2 is ANQGSEA. For the CDR3, the DNA is TGCAGCGTTGTGTGGGACAGGGGTTGGGAGACCCAGTACTTC. The encoded protein is CSVVWDRGWETQYF.

Regarding this clonotype: Sequence at one end of the junction differs from germline and may be a read error. The V call is TRBV20-1, the J call TRBJ2-5; D is possibly TRBD2 (6 bases). CDR1 and CDR2 from the germline V gene are DFQATT and SNEGSKA (reference sequence). The CDR3 consists of 15 residues. CDR3 in DNA: TGCAGTGCTCCCACTCAGCGGGTGTACCAAGAGACCCAGTGCTTC. It encodes CSAPTQRVYQETQCF.

Here the CDR3 DNA reads TGTGCCAGCAGCGCCGGGGGGCCGAATACGCAGTATTTT. Translating gives CASSAGGPNTQYF. The genes are TRBV7-7 and TRBJ2-3; D perhaps matches TRBD2 (7 bases). Trimming shortened V by 5 bases and J by 7 bases, and 13 bases separated the two germline ends. In germline, CDR1 is SSHAT, CDR2 FNYEAQ (reference sequence). The CDR3 sequence is 13 residues long.

The genes are TRBV9 and TRBJ1-5; D may be TRBD1 (6 bases). The CDR3 totals 13 residues. The germline V gene has CDR1 SGDLS and CDR2 YYNGEE. The V and J ends lost 8 bases and 6 bases respectively, with 15 bases between them. The DNA of the CDR3 is TGTGCCAGGGGGGGCCAGGCAGGTCAGCCCCAGCATTTT. This sequence encodes CARGGQAGQPQHF.